This is a list of T cell receptor beta chains from one sample in a study of T cells in Graves' hyperthyroidism and ophthalmopathy. From the multiplex PCR reads, TCRdb called clonotypes with MiXCR, one entry per CDR3 protein. This table holds over 700,000 distinct CDR3 sequences, approximately 40% found once. Sequencing was carried out using blood. These receptors all come from a man aged 18 to 30 with Graves' hyperthyroidism. The CDR3 runs from the conserved cysteine through the conserved F or W. A D gene is named only where the DNA matches it firmly. Size is omitted from some rows. Given values are once, few, many or a class for expanded clones.

v_call	cdr3_length	j_call	d_call	clone_size	cdr3_aa	cdr3_nt
TRBV9	15	TRBJ1-2	-	many	CASSVSEGRNYGYTF	TGTGCCAGCAGCGTATCAGAGGGTAGGAACTATGGCTACACCTTC
TRBV20-1	15	TRBJ1-5	TRBD1	-	CSAKDRGTSNQPQHF	TGCAGTGCTAAGGACAGGGGAACCAGCAATCAGCCCCAGCATTTT
TRBV9	14	TRBJ2-5	-	few	CASSVRAGQETQYF	TGTGCCAGCAGCGTGAGGGCAGGACAAGAGACCCAGTACTTC
TRBV20-1	16	TRBJ1-4	TRBD1	-	CSALSRDREKGEKLFF	TGCAGTGCTCTGTCCCGGGACAGGGAAAAGGGTGAAAAACTGTTTTTT
TRBV9	16	TRBJ1-4	-	many	CASSVDLGAEDEKLFF	TGTGCCAGCAGCGTAGATTTGGGGGCAGAAGATGAAAAACTGTTTTTT
TRBV29-1	12	TRBJ1-1	-	-	CSVEVVSTEAFF	TGCAGCGTCGAAGTGGTCAGCACTGAAGCTTTCTTT
TRBV7-9	13	TRBJ2-7	-	many	CASSPTGRNEQYF	TGTGCCAGCAGCCCTACCGGACGGAACGAGCAGTACTTC
TRBV29-1	13	TRBJ1-5	-	once	CSLLPGGNQPQHF	TGCAGCTTGCTGCCGGGCGGAAATCAGCCCCAGCATTTT
TRBV25-1	15	TRBJ2-5	-	many	CASSGSGGGGETQYF	TGTGCCAGCAGTGGCTCAGGGGGGGGAGGGGAGACCCAGTACTTC
TRBV6-1	14	TRBJ1-1	-	once	CASSERSGNTEAFF	TGTGCCAGCAGTGAAAGATCGGGGAACACTGAAGCTTTCTTT
TRBV7-9	16	TRBJ2-6	-	many	CASSSHRSPGANVLTF	TGTGCCAGCAGCTCCCACAGATCCCCCGGGGCCAACGTCCTGACTTTC
TRBV6-6	13	TRBJ1-6	-	many	CASSERVGSPLHF	TGTGCCAGCAGCGAGAGGGTCGGCTCACCCCTCCACTTT
TRBV11-2	14	TRBJ2-7	-	-	CASSLDGSHYEQYF	TGTGCCAGCAGCTTAGATGGGTCCCACTACGAGCAGTACTTC
TRBV7-6	13	TRBJ2-7	TRBD1	many	CASSVTGGDEQYF	TGTGCCAGCAGCGTGACAGGGGGCGACGAGCAGTACTTC
TRBV20-1	16	TRBJ1-2	TRBD1	few	CSARETGGPTNYGYTF	TGCAGTGCTAGAGAAACAGGGGGCCCGACTAACTATGGCTACACCTTC
TRBV7-9	14	TRBJ2-7	TRBD1	many	CASSRDRAGYEQYF	TGTGCCAGCAGCAGGGACAGGGCAGGCTACGAGCAGTACTTC
TRBV25-1	12	TRBJ1-2	-	many	CASSEWGYGYTF	TGTGCCAGCAGTGAATGGGGGTATGGCTACACCTTC
TRBV11-1	14	TRBJ1-6	TRBD1	-	CASRGGQGGSPLHF	TGTGCCAGCAGAGGAGGACAGGGTGGTTCACCCCTCCACTTT
TRBV11-1	14	TRBJ1-4	-	-	CASSPPTDNEKLFF	TGTGCCAGCAGCCCACCGACCGATAATGAAAAACTGTTTTTT
TRBV29-1	10	TRBJ2-7	-	-	CSVAGQEQYF	TGCAGCGTTGCCGGCCAAGAGCAGTACTTC
TRBV20-1	16	TRBJ1-1	-	-	CSARDPLGQQSTEAFF	TGCAGTGCTAGAGACCCCTTAGGACAGCAGAGCACTGAAGCTTTCTTT
TRBV7-8	14	TRBJ1-2	TRBD1	-	CASSARTGRDGYTF	TGTGCCAGCAGCGCTCGGACAGGGAGGGATGGCTACACCTTC
TRBV12-3/TRBV12-4	17	TRBJ2-6	-	-	CASSLSPGQAGANVLTF	TGTGCCAGCAGTTTGTCACCAGGGCAGGCTGGGGCCAACGTCCTGACTTTC
TRBV6-5	16	TRBJ2-5	-	-	CASSYTPARSQETQYF	TGTGCCAGCAGTTACACACCTGCCCGTTCCCAAGAGACCCAGTACTTC
TRBV15	16	TRBJ2-1	TRBD2	few	CATSRDRRGVTNEQFF	TGTGCCACCAGCAGAGATCGGCGGGGGGTGACGAATGAGCAGTTCTTC
TRBV20-1	14	TRBJ2-7	TRBD2	-	CSALAGVPSYEQYF	TGCAGTGCTTTAGCGGGGGTCCCCTCCTACGAGCAGTACTTC
TRBV9	14	TRBJ2-7	-	-	CASSVATDPYEQYF	TGTGCCAGCAGCGTAGCGACAGACCCCTACGAGCAGTACTTC
TRBV9	16	TRBJ2-5	TRBD2	few	CASSDAGTSVQETQYF	TGTGCCAGCAGCGACGCCGGGACTAGCGTACAAGAGACCCAGTACTTC
TRBV4-1	18	TRBJ2-2	TRBD2	-	CASSQAGGELAGTGELFF	TGCGCCAGCAGCCAAGCTGGGGGGGAACTAGCGGGCACCGGGGAGCTGTTTTTT
TRBV4-2	15	TRBJ1-6	-	-	CASRESTTANSPLHF	TGTGCCAGCAGAGAGTCGACTACTGCAAATTCACCCCTCCACTTT
TRBV2	14	TRBJ1-6	-	many	CASSLTQGGSPLHF	TGTGCCAGCAGCCTCACCCAGGGAGGCTCACCCCTCCACTTT
TRBV11-2	18	TRBJ2-7	TRBD2	-	CASSLVGSGRLRTYEQYF	TGTGCCAGCAGCTTAGTCGGTAGCGGGAGACTTCGAACCTACGAGCAGTACTTC
TRBV7-9	14	TRBJ2-1	-	-	CASSLEPGYNEQFF	TGTGCCAGCAGCTTAGAGCCAGGGTACAATGAGCAGTTCTTC
TRBV10-3	11	TRBJ1-5	-	-	CASGTAQPQHF	TGTGCCAGCGGCACCGCCCAGCCCCAGCATTTT
TRBV5-4	15	TRBJ2-2	TRBD1	-	CASSAYRGRTGELFF	TGTGCCAGCAGCGCATACAGGGGGCGCACCGGGGAGCTGTTTTTT
TRBV20-1	12	TRBJ1-1	-	few	CSAETDNTEAFF	TGCAGTGCTGAGACCGATAACACTGAAGCTTTCTTT
TRBV12-3/TRBV12-4	14	TRBJ1-4	TRBD1	-	CASTQEGAGEKLFF	TGTGCCAGCACCCAGGAGGGGGCGGGTGAAAAACTGTTTTTT
TRBV5-5	15	TRBJ2-7	-	-	CASSPGGRNVYEQYF	TGTGCCAGCAGCCCTGGGGGGCGGAATGTTTACGAGCAGTACTTC
TRBV4-2	15	TRBJ2-5	-	many	CASSQDHYGGETQYF	TGTGCCAGCAGCCAGGATCACTACGGGGGCGAGACCCAGTACTTC
TRBV5-8	14	TRBJ1-4	-	-	CASSQVATNEKLFF	TGTGCCAGCAGCCAGGTAGCAACTAATGAAAAACTGTTTTTT